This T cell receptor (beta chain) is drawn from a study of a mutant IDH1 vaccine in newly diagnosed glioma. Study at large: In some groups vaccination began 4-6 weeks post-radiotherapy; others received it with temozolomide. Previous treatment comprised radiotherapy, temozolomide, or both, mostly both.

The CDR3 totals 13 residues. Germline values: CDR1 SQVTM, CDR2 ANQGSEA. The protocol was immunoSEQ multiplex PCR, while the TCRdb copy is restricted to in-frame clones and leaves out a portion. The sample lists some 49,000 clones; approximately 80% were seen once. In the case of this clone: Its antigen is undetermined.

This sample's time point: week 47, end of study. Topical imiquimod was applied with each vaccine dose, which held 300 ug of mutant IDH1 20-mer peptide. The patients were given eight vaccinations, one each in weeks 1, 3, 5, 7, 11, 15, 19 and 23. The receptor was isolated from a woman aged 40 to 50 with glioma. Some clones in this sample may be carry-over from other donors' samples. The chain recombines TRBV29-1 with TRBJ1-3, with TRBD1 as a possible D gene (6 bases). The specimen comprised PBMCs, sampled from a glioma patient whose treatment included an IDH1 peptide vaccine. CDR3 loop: CSTQGNSGNTIYF. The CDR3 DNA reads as TGCAGTACTCAGGGGAACTCTGGAAACACCATATATTTT.